One and the same sample provided the 32 T cell receptor beta chains below, sequenced in a study of multiple sclerosis patients with progressive multifocal leukoencephalopathy. The time point denotes: time of PML onset. Here immunoSEQ multiplex PCR was the method, and the copy in TCRdb shows in-frame clones only, minus some. The table has some 31,000 clones, roughly 84% seen once. The input for sequencing was PBMCs, taken from a patient treated with natalizumab. The origin of the receptors is a human donor with progressive multifocal leukoencephalopathy.

This clone occurred a few times. This chain connects TRBV25-1 to TRBJ1-1; weak D call: TRBD1 (5 bases). This CDR3 region has 15 residues. Germline loops: CDR1 MGHDK, CDR2 SYGVNS. V lost 3 bases and J 1 base, leaving 12 bases between the germline ends. CDR3 nucleotide sequence: TGTGCCAGCAGTGATTCCGGGACCGCGAACACTGAAGCTTTCTTT. This translates into CASSDSGTANTEAFF.

This clone was detected only a few times. The chain joins TRBV27 to TRBJ2-2; no reliable D call. Germline CDR1 is MNHEY and CDR2 is SMNVEV (reference sequence). The CDR3 loop spans 14 amino acids. Trimming took off 3 bases at V and 8 bases at J, with 13 bases between the two ends. The CDR3 DNA follows: TGTGCCAGCAGTTTTGCAATAGGGAAGGGGGAGCTGTTTTTT. It is translated as CASSFAIGKGELFF.

In DNA, the CDR3 is TGCGCCAGCAGTCCCGACGGGTCCTCGGGCGAGCAGTACTTC. This translates into CASSPDGSSGEQYF. The chain links TRBV5-1 to TRBJ2-7; D uncertain. Trimming removed 5 bases from V and 6 bases from J, with 18 bases in between. This CDR3 is 14 amino acids long. Per the germline V gene, CDR1 is SGHRS and CDR2 is YFSETQ.

The chain carries TRBV18 and TRBJ1-1; perhaps TRBD1 as D (6 bases). V shed 8 bases and J shed 1 base, with 11 bases lying between them. Looked up from germline, CDR1 is KGHSH and CDR2 is LQKENI. The CDR3 is made up of 13 amino acids. The CDR3 protein is CASTGTRNTEAFF. CDR3 DNA sequence: TGTGCCAGCACAGGGACGAGGAACACTGAAGCTTTCTTT.

CDR3 coding DNA: TGTGCCAGTAGCCGGATAGACATCCTGAACACTGAAGCTTTCTTT. Translated: CASSRIDILNTEAFF. The gene calls are TRBV19 and TRBJ1-1; no firm D call. In germline, CDR1 is LNHDA, CDR2 SQIVND (reference sequence). The CDR3 consists of 15 residues. The V end lost 6 bases, the J end lost 0 bases, and 14 bases lay between the germline ends.

The chain joins TRBV5-4 to TRBJ2-7; TRBD1 aligns across 7 bases. V was clipped by 2 bases and J by 4 bases; unmatched bases: 6. The CDR3 contains 14 residues. Germline-derived CDR1 and CDR2 are SGHNT and YYREEE (reference sequence). The CDR3 bases are TGTGCCAGCAGCTTAACCGGCAGGGGGTACGAGCAGTACTTC. The encoded protein is CASSLTGRGYEQYF.

The rearrangement uses TRBV5-1 and TRBJ1-1; D unclear. Trimming removed 1 base at V and 5 bases at J, with 12 bases between. Germline values: CDR1 SGHRS, CDR2 YFSETQ. There are 14 residues in the CDR3. The DNA of the CDR3 is TGCGCCAGCAGCTTGTGGCAAGCCGATACTGAAGCTTTCTTT. Translated, it gives CASSLWQADTEAFF.

This clone came up once. V is TRBV11-2 and J is TRBJ1-1; possibly TRBD1 for D (5 bases). The germline V gene encodes CDR1 SGHAT and CDR2 FQNNGV. This CDR3 is 15 amino acids long. V was cut by 5 bases and J by 4 bases, with 17 bases left in between. The CDR3 protein is CASSIGGGGGTEAFF. The CDR3 DNA is TGTGCCAGCAGCATCGGGGGGGGAGGTGGCACTGAAGCTTTCTTT.

To note about this clone: At the DNA level, this CDR3 is encoded by other sequences in the same sample as well. The chain uses TRBV7-9 and TRBJ1-2; D unclear. The CDR3 sequence is 15 residues long. Trimming shortened V by 1 base and J by 5 bases, and 14 bases separated the two germline ends. CDR1 SEHNR and CDR2 FQNEAQ come from the germline V gene (reference sequence). The CDR3 coding sequence is TGTGCCAGCAGCTTAGAGGGTAGGCGGAGTTATGGCTACACCTTC. Its protein product is CASSLEGRRSYGYTF.

This chain uses TRBV29-1 with TRBJ1-2; a weak D match, TRBD1 (5 bases). Germline lookup yields CDR1 SQVTM and CDR2 ANQGSEA. The CDR3 consists of 14 residues. Trimming stripped 4 bases from V and 4 bases from J, with 16 bases between. The CDR3 protein is CSVGPQGIGYGYTF. The CDR3 DNA sequence: TGCAGCGTTGGGCCCCAGGGTATCGGCTATGGCTACACCTTC.

This clone came up once. The chain employs TRBV28 and TRBJ1-1; maybe TRBD1 (5 bases). The length of the CDR3 is 15 residues. Trimming took 2 bases from V and 2 from J, leaving 12 bases between them. Germline CDR1 MDHEN, CDR2 SYDVKM. CDR3 DNA sequence: TGTGCCAGCAGTTTAAGGAGGGGATTTAACACTGAAGCTTTCTTT. Its translation is CASSLRRGFNTEAFF.

For the CDR3, the DNA is TGTGCCAGCAGGGGGACAGGGGGCTACAATGAGCAGTTCTTC. Protein product: CASRGTGGYNEQFF. This sequence joins TRBV9 and TRBJ2-1; TRBD1 agrees at 11 bases. The CDR3 covers 14 residues. The junction had 1 base not matched to a gene; V was cut back by 5 bases and J by 3 bases. Per germline, CDR1 SGDLS and CDR2 YYNGEE.

The chain uses TRBV20-1 and TRBJ2-1; D gene unclear. The germline CDR1 and CDR2 sequences are DFQATT and SNEGSKA (reference sequence). V lost 6 bases and J 7 bases, leaving 10 bases between the germline ends. The CDR3 length is 11 residues. The CDR3 region is CSARIENEQFF. DNA for the CDR3: TGCAGTGCCCGTATCGAGAATGAGCAGTTCTTC.

The V call is TRBV5-1, the J call TRBJ2-3; no clear D gene. Germline CDR1 SGHRS, CDR2 YFSETQ. The CDR3 is 14 residues long. V gave up 2 bases and J gave up 3 bases, with 10 bases separating them. The CDR3: CASSFGGPTDTQYF. The CDR3 region has the DNA TGCGCCAGCAGCTTCGGTGGACCTACAGATACGCAGTATTTT.

The rearrangement joins TRBV28 to TRBJ1-1; D unclear. In germline, CDR1 is MDHEN, CDR2 SYDVKM. The CDR3 covers 14 residues. V was pared by 3 bases and J by 5 bases, with 13 bases between. CDR3 coding DNA: TGTGCCAGCAGTTTCCTGAGGGAAAGGACTGAAGCTTTCTTT. It is translated as CASSFLRERTEAFF.

V is TRBV9 and J is TRBJ1-2, with a possible D match to TRBD1 (6 bases). Deletions cut 1 base from V and 1 base from J, with 11 bases between. The CDR3 is 15 amino acids. Germline values: CDR1 SGDLS, CDR2 YYNGEE. The CDR3 spells CASSVQDSVNYGYTF. CDR3 in DNA: TGTGCCAGCAGCGTACAGGACAGTGTTAACTATGGCTACACCTTC.

This clone was counted a few times. The V call is TRBV28, the J call TRBJ2-7, with no clear D. The V end was cut by 5 bases, the J end by 1 base, with 6 bases between. Looked up from germline, CDR1 is MDHEN and CDR2 is SYDVKM. The CDR3 is 12 amino acids. The CDR3 here is CASSDGSYEQYF. The CDR3 bases are TGTGCCAGCAGTGACGGTTCCTACGAGCAGTACTTC.

This clone was observed once. This chain joins TRBV30 and TRBJ2-4; D gene uncertain. CDR1 is GTSNPN and CDR2 is SVGIG in the germline V gene (reference sequence). This CDR3 region has 15 residues. Between the trimmed V and J ends, which lost 5 bases and 0 bases, there was a span of 14 bases. CDR3 in DNA: TGTGCCTGGGCCAGGCCCACGTTAGCCAAAAACATTCAGTACTTC. This codes for CAWARPTLAKNIQYF.

This clone was detected a few times. The V and J genes are TRBV6-6 and TRBJ1-5, with TRBD1 as a possible D gene (6 bases). This CDR3 is 14 amino acids long. Germline V gene sequence: CDR1 MNHNY, CDR2 SVGAGI (reference sequence). Between the trimmed V and J ends, which lost 6 bases and 3 bases, there was a span of 12 bases. The CDR3 DNA sequence: TGTGCCAGCAGCCCTACAGGGACCAATCAGCCCCAGCATTTT. This codes for CASSPTGTNQPQHF.

Points on this clone: The conserved phenylalanine or tryptophan is not found at the CDR3 terminus, so this likely reflects a read error. V usage is TRBV11-1 and J usage is TRBJ1-1; 7 bases fit TRBD1. V lost 5 bases and J lost 1; bases outside the gene matches: 7. Germline-derived CDR1 and CDR2 are SGHAT and FQDESV (reference sequence). The CDR3 runs to 15 residues. The CDR3 here is CASSPQQGKNTEAFL. The CDR3 DNA is TGTGCCAGCAGCCCTCAACAGGGGAAGAACACTGAAGCTTTCCTT.

V gene TRBV6-5 combines with J gene TRBJ2-3, with a possible D match to TRBD2 (5 bases). Germline V gene lookup returns CDR1 MNHEY and CDR2 SVGAGI. The CDR3 totals 14 residues. Trimming removed 6 bases at V and 3 bases at J, with 13 bases between. The CDR3 here is CASRNGVRTDTQYF. For the CDR3, the DNA is TGTGCCAGCAGAAACGGGGTTAGAACAGATACGCAGTATTTT.

CDR3 residues: CASTRRKSGTGGDYGYTF. The CDR3 DNA follows: TGTGCCAGCACCCGTCGAAAGTCCGGGACAGGGGGCGACTATGGCTACACCTTC. The J gene is TRBJ1-2, the V gene TRBV11-2; 12 bases are shared with TRBD1. The CDR3 is made up of 18 amino acids. The trim removed 7 bases at V and 3 bases at J, leaving 15 bases unmatched. Germline lookup yields CDR1 SGHAT and CDR2 FQNNGV.

The genes are TRBV6-1 and TRBJ2-7; D possibly corresponds to TRBD2 (6 bases). V was pared by 4 bases and J by 0 bases, with 7 bases between. This CDR3 spans 13 amino acids. The V gene's germline CDR1 is MNHNS and CDR2 SASEGT. CDR3 residues: CASSVGGSYEQYF. The DNA for the CDR3 is TGTGCCAGCAGTGTGGGGGGCTCCTACGAGCAGTACTTC.

The rearrangement joins TRBV11-2 to TRBJ2-3; D perhaps matches TRBD2 (6 bases). Trimming took 4 bases from V and 5 from J, leaving 16 bases between them. The CDR3 totals 15 residues. CDR1 is SGHAT and CDR2 is FQNNGV in the germline V gene. In nucleotides, the CDR3 is TGTGCCAGCAGCTCGATGCGGGGTGGAGGAGATACGCAGTATTTT. Encoded protein: CASSSMRGGGDTQYF.

The chain combines TRBV4-3 with TRBJ2-2; tentative D call: TRBD2 (6 bases). The CDR3 runs 16 residues. Per germline, CDR1 LGHNA and CDR2 YSLEER. V gave up 0 bases and J gave up 5 bases, with 13 bases separating them. This chain's CDR3 is CASSQESSGRTGELFF. The CDR3 DNA reads TGCGCCAGCAGCCAAGAGAGTAGCGGACGGACCGGGGAGCTGTTTTTT.

V usage is TRBV19 and J usage is TRBJ1-1; TRBD1 matches at 10 bases. The CDR3 is 12 residues long. Germline-derived CDR1 and CDR2 are LNHDA and SQIVND (reference sequence). Losses at the gene ends were 8 bases for V and 9 bases for J; bases not matched to a gene: 6. The CDR3 region is CASDRGRDQAFF. The CDR3, as DNA: TGTGCCAGTGACAGGGGGCGCGATCAAGCTTTCTTT. Filled out from reference TRBV19 and TRBJ1-1, the complete variable domain reads DGGITQSPKYLFRKEGQNVTLSCEQNLNHDAMYWYRQDPGQGLRLIYYSQIVNDFQKGDIAEGYSVSREKKESFPLTVTSAQKNPTAFYLCASDRGRDQAFFGQGTRLTVV.

The genes are TRBV18 and TRBJ1-2; D not resolved. This CDR3 spans 13 amino acids. V lost 2 bases and J lost 6, with 10 bases in between. Germline V CDR1 and CDR2: KGHSH, LQKENI. CDR3 DNA sequence: TGTGCCAGCTCACCATCAGGTTCTGATGGCTACACCTTC. It specifies CASSPSGSDGYTF.

A few counts support this clone. The V gene is TRBV27, the J gene TRBJ1-5, with D uncertain. Germline loops: CDR1 MNHEY, CDR2 SMNVEV (reference sequence). The germline V and J ends were trimmed by 4 bases and 6 bases, with 13 bases remaining between them. There are 14 residues in the CDR3. The DNA of the CDR3 is TGTGCCAGCAGTTCAGGATGGGAAGGTCAGCCCCAGCATTTT. It yields the protein CASSSGWEGQPQHF.

The chain employs TRBV28 and TRBJ1-4; no clear D gene. The CDR3 covers 15 residues. V was trimmed by 10 bases and J by 3 bases, leaving 18 bases between them. From germline, CDR1 is MDHEN and CDR2 SYDVKM. CDR3 amino acids: CAIAPPGVANEKLFF. In DNA form, the CDR3 reads TGTGCCATCGCCCCCCCAGGAGTAGCTAATGAAAAACTGTTTTTT.

The gene calls are TRBV5-4 and TRBJ1-3; weak D call: TRBD1 (6 bases). Germline assignment: CDR1 SGHNT and CDR2 YYREEE (reference sequence). The V and J ends lost 3 bases and 0 bases respectively, with 19 bases between them. The CDR3 totals 18 residues. The CDR3: CASSSRGSHNFSGNTIYF. The CDR3 DNA reads TGTGCCAGCAGCTCTAGGGGGAGCCACAACTTCTCTGGAAACACCATATATTTT.

The chain uses TRBV7-9 and TRBJ1-5; D not certain. CDR3 length equals 13 residues. Germline V lookup: CDR1 SEHNR, CDR2 FQNEAQ (reference sequence). Trimming left V 1 base short and J 5 bases short, with 6 bases between. CDR3 nucleotides: TGTGCCAGCAGCTTAGTATCCGATCAGCCCCAGCATTTT. Translation gives CASSLVSDQPQHF.

This clone was recorded once. This chain joins TRBV7-9 and TRBJ2-3, with D unclear. The germline V gene encodes CDR1 SEHNR and CDR2 FQNEAQ (reference sequence). The V end lost 2 bases, the J end lost 4 bases, and 10 bases lay between the germline ends. This CDR3 is 14 amino acids long. For the CDR3, the DNA is TGTGCCAGCAGCTTAAGTGCCGGCCCAGATACGCAGTATTTT. Translation gives CASSLSAGPDTQYF.